Each of the 6 T cell receptor beta chains below was sequenced from the same sample in a study of cytomegalovirus exposure and HLA in healthy donors. The PCR employed 60 Vbeta primers together with 13 Jbeta primers. The data were produced by immunoSEQ multiplex PCR, yet TCRdb's version contains in-frame clones alone and is incomplete. The sample lists around 140,000 clones; roughly 75% were seen once. The sample consisted of PBMCs. These receptors were taken from a man between 35 and 55 years old in good health and CMV-seronegative.

This chain uses TRBV5-3 with TRBJ2-3, with a possible D match to TRBD1 (5 bases). TRBV5-3 is given ORF status, its function remaining uncertain. This CDR3 is built from 16 residues. V was clipped by 3 bases and J by 2 bases, with 16 bases between them. CDR3 nucleotide sequence: TGTGCCAGAAGCTGGCCTTTGGACACACCCACAGATACGCAGTATTTT. Residues: CARSWPLDTPTDTQYF.

This clone was recorded once. The genes are TRBV25-1 and TRBJ2-7; TRBD1 matches at 12 bases. The CDR3 spans 14 residues. In germline, CDR1 is MGHDK, CDR2 SYGVNS. The trim removed 1 base at V and 11 bases at J, leaving 6 bases unmatched. Written as DNA, the CDR3 is TGTGCCAGCAGTGAATGGAGGGGACAGGGGGCAGAGTACTTC. Amino acid sequence: CASSEWRGQGAEYF.

J is TRBJ1-4 and V is TRBV5-1; D remains ambiguous. Germline V CDR1 and CDR2: SGHRS, YFSETQ. Trimming shortened V by 0 bases and J by 0 bases, and 6 bases separated the two germline ends. This CDR3 has 15 amino acids. CDR3 bases: TGCGCCAGCAGCTTGGACAGTCCAACTAATGAAAAACTGTTTTTT. It encodes CASSLDSPTNEKLFF. Full variable domain (remainder filled in from reference TRBV5-1 and TRBJ1-4): KAGVTQTPRYLIKTRGQQVTLSCSPISGHRSVSWYQQTPGQGLQFLFEYFSETQRNKGNFPGRFSGRQFSNSRSEMNVSTLELGDSALYLCASSLDSPTNEKLFFGSGTQLSVL.

V and J are TRBV11-2 and TRBJ1-5; D unclear. Germline V lookup: CDR1 SGHAT, CDR2 FQNNGV. V lost 5 bases and J lost 2, with 13 bases in between. The CDR3 runs 15 residues. CDR3 DNA: TGTGCCAGCAGCGAAGGTATACGGGGCAATCAGCCCCAGCATTTT. Translating gives CASSEGIRGNQPQHF.

This rearrangement joins TRBV10-2 to TRBJ2-5; 15 bases match TRBD2. Per the germline V gene, CDR1 is WSHSY and CDR2 is SAAADI. The V and J ends lost 2 bases and 2 bases, in that order; junction bases with no gene match: 6. The CDR3 runs 18 residues. The CDR3 reads CASSEGLAGGRLQETQYF. The CDR3 bases are TGCGCCAGCAGTGAGGGACTAGCGGGGGGGCGATTACAAGAGACCCAGTACTTC.

The chain carries TRBV7-9 and TRBJ1-1; D not resolved. The CDR3 covers 14 residues. Germline values: CDR1 SEHNR, CDR2 FQNEAQ (reference sequence). V lost 3 bases to trimming and J lost 1 base, with 9 bases between them. In DNA, the CDR3 is TGTGCCAGCAGCTTCTATGATTCGAACACTGAAGCTTTCTTT. Translated, it gives CASSFYDSNTEAFF.